The 20 T cell receptor beta chains in this list originate from one sample, sequenced in a study of shared clonotypes between healthy human individuals. Some clones are missing from TCRdb's copy, which holds only in-frame ones; the method was immunoSEQ multiplex PCR. In the table there are 780,000 or so clones, about two thirds of which are singletons. Sequenced material: memory CD4+ T cells sorted from blood. Subset noted: CD45RA-negative fraction. The receptors shown here come from a woman aged 25 to 39 in good health.

The chain recombines TRBV19 with TRBJ2-2, with TRBD1 as a possible D gene (6 bases). Trimming removed 4 bases from V and 5 bases from J, with 11 bases in between. This CDR3 comprises 14 residues. Germline values: CDR1 LNHDA, CDR2 SQIVND (reference sequence). CDR3 residues: CASSNTGQTGELFF. The CDR3 DNA reads as TGTGCCAGTAGTAACACAGGGCAGACCGGGGAGCTGTTTTTT.

This sequence joins TRBV9 and TRBJ2-2, with D tentatively TRBD1 (6 bases). The CDR3 has 14 residues. Germline values: CDR1 SGDLS, CDR2 YYNGEE. V was pared by 0 bases and J by 5 bases, with 8 bases between. CDR3 residues: CASSVGGLTGELFF. CDR3 bases: TGTGCCAGCAGCGTAGGGGGGCTGACCGGGGAGCTGTTTTTT.

The chain recombines TRBV23-1 with TRBJ1-5; D gene unclear. TRBV23-1 is an open reading frame, and its role is uncertain. With 0 bases removed from V and 5 bases from J, the gap between germline ends came to 14 bases. The CDR3 length is 16 residues. In DNA form, the CDR3 reads TGCGCCAGCAGTCAATCGGCACGGAGGAGGCATCAGCCCCAGCATTTT. Translation: CASSQSARRRHQPQHF.

The chain employs TRBV6-1 and TRBJ1-1; 7 nucleotides align to TRBD1. V lost 5 bases to trimming and J lost 4 bases; unmatched junction nucleotides: 10. This CDR3 region has 15 residues. Germline V gene sequence: CDR1 MNHNS, CDR2 SASEGT. The CDR3 nucleotides read TGTGCCAGCAGTCCTCAGGGGGTGGTTAGCACTGAAGCTTTCTTT. Translating gives CASSPQGVVSTEAFF.

This chain links TRBV6-1 with TRBJ1-2, with TRBD1 as a possible D gene (6 bases). CDR1 and CDR2 (germline): MNHNS, SASEGT. This CDR3 has 15 amino acids. V dropped 4 bases and J dropped 6 bases, with 18 bases sitting between them. This CDR3 reads CASSGLSTGLHGYTF. The CDR3 nucleotides read TGTGCCAGCAGTGGCCTTTCGACAGGACTCCATGGCTACACCTTC.

This chain uses TRBV11-2 with TRBJ1-5; 11 bases agree with TRBD1. Germline CDR1 and CDR2: SGHAT and FQNNGV. This CDR3 spans 15 amino acids. V was pared by 3 bases and J by 5 bases, with 3 bases of the junction left unmatched. For the CDR3, the DNA is TGTGCCAGCAGCTTGGACAGGGGGCGCGATCAGCCCCAGCATTTT. Protein product: CASSLDRGRDQPQHF.

This rearrangement joins TRBV7-8 to TRBJ1-4, with D uncertain. Germline CDR1 is SGHVS and CDR2 is FQNEAQ. This CDR3 spans 15 amino acids. V dropped 1 base and J dropped 4 bases, with 10 bases sitting between them. The CDR3 is CASSLVGSGNEKLFF. The CDR3 region has the DNA TGTGCCAGCAGCTTAGTGGGCTCGGGTAATGAAAAACTGTTTTTT.

This chain links TRBV5-5 with TRBJ2-7, with D perhaps TRBD1 (5 bases). V dropped 4 bases and J dropped 6 bases, with 17 bases sitting between them. The CDR3 has 14 residues. Germline-derived CDR1 and CDR2 are SGHKS and YYEKEE (reference sequence). The CDR3 bases are TGTGCCAGCAGCCGGGCGGTAGGTGGGGCCGAGCAGTACTTC. Translated, it gives CASSRAVGGAEQYF. Using reference TRBV5-5 and TRBJ2-7 for the parts outside the CDR3, the full variable domain is DAGVTQSPTHLIKTRGQQVTLRCSPISGHKSVSWYQQVLGQGPQFIFQYYEKEERGRGNFPDRFSARQFPNYSSELNVNALLLGDSALYLCASSRAVGGAEQYFGPGTRLTVT.

The genes are TRBV6-1 and TRBJ1-2, with D hard to call. The CDR3 is 13 residues long. Germline assignment: CDR1 MNHNS and CDR2 SASEGT. Deletions cut 9 bases from V and 4 bases from J, with 15 bases between. CDR3 in amino acids: CASIVADSYGYTF. Here the CDR3 DNA reads TGTGCCAGTATTGTGGCAGACTCCTATGGCTACACCTTC.

V usage is TRBV7-3 and J usage is TRBJ1-1; 8 nucleotides agree with TRBD1. V lost 4 bases and J lost 2; bases outside the gene matches: 3. The germline V gene has CDR1 SGHTA and CDR2 FQGTGA. This CDR3 spans 14 amino acids. The CDR3 nucleotides are TGTGCCAGCAGCTCGGGACAGGTTAACACTGAAGCTTTCTTT. Translated, it gives CASSSGQVNTEAFF.

The chain recombines TRBV18 with TRBJ1-4; D is unresolved. V was shortened by 3 bases and J by 3 bases, with 14 bases between the two germline ends. Germline V gives CDR1 KGHSH, CDR2 LQKENI. This CDR3 is built from 16 residues. The CDR3 DNA reads TGTGCCAGCTCACCTCCGGAGGGTCGTCCTAATGAAAAACTGTTTTTT. Translated: CASSPPEGRPNEKLFF.

The rearrangement links TRBV5-1 to TRBJ2-1; the match to TRBD2 covers 12 bases. Germline V gives CDR1 SGHRS, CDR2 YFSETQ. The CDR3 covers 16 residues. V was pared by 6 bases and J by 6 bases, with 10 bases of the junction left unmatched. The CDR3 bases are TGCGCCAGCACCGCCACGGGACTAGCGGGCTCCAATGAGCAGTTCTTC. This gives the protein CASTATGLAGSNEQFF.

CDR3 amino acids: CASSDAPRADTDTQYF. The CDR3 bases are TGTGCCAGCAGTGATGCCCCCCGAGCGGACACAGATACGCAGTATTTT. This chain links TRBV25-1 with TRBJ2-3; D perhaps matches TRBD2 (5 bases). With 3 bases removed from V and 2 bases from J, the gap between germline ends came to 15 bases. CDR3 size: 16 residues. Germline values: CDR1 MGHDK, CDR2 SYGVNS.

About this clone: A much larger clone lies a single base off, so this may be a read error. Here the CDR3 reads CASSSGINEQFF. The CDR3 coding sequence is TGTGCCAGCAGTTCAGGGATCAATGAGCAGTTCTTC. The chain links TRBV28 to TRBJ2-1; the D gene is possibly TRBD1 (5 bases). Trimming took 4 bases from V and 6 from J, leaving 7 bases between them. CDR3 size: 12 residues. In germline, CDR1 is MDHEN, CDR2 SYDVKM.

The chain links TRBV18 to TRBJ1-1; no definite D call. V lost 0 bases and J lost 1, with 12 bases in between. This CDR3 region has 16 residues. Per germline, CDR1 KGHSH and CDR2 LQKENI. DNA of the CDR3: TGTGCCAGCTCACCACCGGTTGGGATGGGGAACACTGAAGCTTTCTTT. Translation: CASSPPVGMGNTEAFF.

The chain employs TRBV18 and TRBJ1-5; D gene unclear. Germline V gene lookup returns CDR1 KGHSH and CDR2 LQKENI. The CDR3 has 13 residues. V dropped 3 bases and J dropped 9 bases, with 12 bases sitting between them. CDR3 DNA: TGTGCCAGCTCACCGGAGGGCCTGCGGCCCCAGCATTTT. This encodes CASSPEGLRPQHF.

The rearrangement links TRBV6-5 to TRBJ2-1; 7 bases align to TRBD2. CDR1 and CDR2 (germline): MNHEY, SVGAGI. V trimming: 3 bases; J trimming: 2 bases; junction bases outside the gene matches: 7. This CDR3 comprises 16 residues. The CDR3 is CASSYSGGETYNEQFF. The CDR3 DNA is TGTGCCAGCAGTTATTCGGGAGGCGAGACCTACAATGAGCAGTTCTTC.

About this clone itself: Being one base from a much bigger clone, this may be a read error. This sequence joins TRBV5-1 and TRBJ2-1; D possibly uses TRBD1 or TRBD2 (5 bases each). This CDR3 is built from 16 residues. The V end was cut by 7 bases, the J end by 8 bases, with 25 bases between. Germline assignment: CDR1 SGHRS and CDR2 YFSETQ. The CDR3 DNA reads as TGCGCCAGCGCATCCCCCAGAGGGGCCTATTCTGATGAGCAGTTCTTC. It codes for CASASPRGAYSDEQFF.

The chain couples TRBV11-2 to TRBJ2-1, with D unclear. This CDR3 spans 12 amino acids. Trimming left V 1 base short and J 9 bases short, with 7 bases between. CDR1 and CDR2 from the germline V gene are SGHAT and FQNNGV. The CDR3 DNA sequence: TGTGCCAGCAGCTTAGCGAGTAGTGAGCAGTTCTTC. Its protein is CASSLASSEQFF.

The chain's CDR3 is CASSFTDTSYNEQFF. CDR3 in DNA: TGCGCCAGCAGCTTTACGGACACGTCCTACAATGAGCAGTTCTTC. The chain recombines TRBV5-1 with TRBJ2-1; weak D call: TRBD1 (5 bases). Germline V CDR1 and CDR2: SGHRS, YFSETQ. V gave up 2 bases and J gave up 1 base, with 10 bases separating them. The CDR3 is made up of 15 amino acids.